A single sample gave rise to the 31 T cell receptor beta chains below, sequenced in a study of blood T cell repertoires in COVID-19. The table came from immunoSEQ multiplex PCR; TCRdb's copy has only in-frame clones and leaves some out. The table lists fewer than 250,000 clones, approximately 83% of them singletons. Sequenced sample: PBMCs or T cells enriched from blood (not recorded which). All receptors derive from a woman aged 45-65 years who had been exposed to COVID-19.

The rearrangement uses TRBV13 and TRBJ2-2; tentatively, D is TRBD2 (5 bases). The ends were cut back, 5 bases at V and 2 bases at J, with 15 bases in the middle. CDR3 size: 16 residues. Looked up from germline, CDR1 is PRHDT and CDR2 is FYEKMQ (reference sequence). The CDR3, as DNA: TGTGCCAGCAGCCTCGAGGGTTCCTTCAACACCGGGGAGCTGTTTTTT. Encoded protein: CASSLEGSFNTGELFF.

This chain links TRBV18 with TRBJ2-1; D is undetermined. CDR3 size: 14 residues. V shed 2 bases and J shed 6 bases, with 11 bases lying between them. In germline, CDR1 is KGHSH, CDR2 LQKENI. CDR3 amino acids: CASSPKGRPNEQFF. CDR3 in DNA: TGTGCCAGCTCACCAAAAGGCAGGCCCAATGAGCAGTTCTTC.

The chain combines TRBV28 with TRBJ1-2, with 8 bases lining up with TRBD1. V shed 2 bases and J 7 bases; nucleotides not matched to a gene: 3. CDR1 is MDHEN, CDR2 SYDVKM, per germline. The CDR3 runs to 13 residues. The DNA of the CDR3 is TGTGCCAGCAGTTTAGGACAGGGTGGTGGCTACACCTTC. Translating gives CASSLGQGGGYTF.

This clone was recorded only once. The chain combines TRBV27 with TRBJ1-6; perhaps TRBD1 as D (6 bases). Per germline, CDR1 MNHEY and CDR2 SMNVEV (reference sequence). This CDR3 contains 16 residues. Trimming removed 5 bases at V and 5 bases at J, with 16 bases between. CDR3 DNA sequence: TGTGCCAGCAGTCTCCGCCCAGGGGCTAATAATTCACCCCTCCACTTT. Its protein product is CASSLRPGANNSPLHF.

This clone was seen just once. This rearrangement joins TRBV10-2 to TRBJ1-1; D not certain. The CDR3 runs to 13 residues. Germline V gene data show CDR1 as WSHSY and CDR2 as SAAADI. Deletions cut 7 bases from V and 4 bases from J, with 13 bases between. For the CDR3, the DNA is TGCGCCAGCAATCGGCAGCGGACCACTGAAGCTTTCTTT. Its protein is CASNRQRTTEAFF.

This rearrangement joins TRBV7-9 to TRBJ1-1; D is ambiguous. V was clipped by 2 bases and J by 2 bases, with 15 bases between them. The germline gives CDR1 SEHNR, CDR2 FQNEAQ (reference sequence). The CDR3 loop spans 16 amino acids. The CDR3 sequence is CASSLILVQPNTEAFF. The DNA of the CDR3 is TGTGCCAGCAGCTTAATCCTTGTACAGCCAAACACTGAAGCTTTCTTT.

CDR3 in amino acids: CASSYNSGTEAFF. DNA of the CDR3: TGTGCCAGCAGTTACAACTCGGGCACTGAAGCTTTCTTT. The V gene is TRBV3-1 (or the pseudogene TRBV3-2), the J gene TRBJ1-1; unclear D gene. CDR1 and CDR2 from the germline V gene are LGHDT and YNNKEL (reference sequence). Trimming left V 6 bases short and J 4 bases short, with 12 bases between. This CDR3 is 13 amino acids long.

The CDR3 DNA reads as TGTGCCAGCCGCTACACAGGGGCCCCTCGAGAGACCCAGTACTTC. It encodes CASRYTGAPRETQYF. The chain carries TRBV7-2 and TRBJ2-5; 7 bases are shared with TRBD1. The CDR3 is 15 amino acids. J lost 4 bases, V lost 8 bases, and 13 bases had no gene match. Germline V gives CDR1 SGHTA, CDR2 FQGNSA.

A single count supports this clone. V and J are TRBV5-4 and TRBJ1-2, with D unclear. Germline CDR1 reads SGHNT; CDR2 reads YYREEE (reference sequence). V gave up 3 bases and J gave up 5 bases, with 17 bases separating them. The CDR3 covers 15 residues. The CDR3 DNA is TGTGCCAGCAGCTCATATGAGGACTCACCTTATGGCTACACCTTC. This translates into CASSSYEDSPYGYTF.

This clone was detected only once. This same CDR3 is encoded by further DNA sequences in the sample. The V and J genes are TRBV9 and TRBJ2-7; 10 nucleotides match TRBD1. CDR1 is SGDLS and CDR2 is YYNGEE in the germline V gene. CDR3 length equals 15 residues. Losses at the gene ends were 0 bases for V and 0 bases for J; bases not matched to a gene: 0. CDR3 in DNA: TGTGCCAGCAGCGTAGGGACAGGGGGCTCCTACGAGCAGTACTTC. This sequence encodes CASSVGTGGSYEQYF. The whole variable domain, filled in from reference TRBV9 and TRBJ2-7, reads DSGVTQTPKHLITATGQRVTLRCSPRSGDLSVYWYQQSLDQGLQFLIQYYNGEERAKGNILERFSAQQFPDLHSELNLSSLELGDSALYFCASSVGTGGSYEQYFGPGTRLTVT.

The rearrangement joins TRBV19 to TRBJ1-1; no reliable D call. Germline CDR1 is LNHDA and CDR2 is SQIVND (reference sequence). The CDR3 length is 13 residues. Deletions cut 2 bases from V and 10 bases from J, with 14 bases between. CDR3 bases: TGTGCCAGTAGTATAAGTCCGATTGAAGCAGCTTTCTTT. As protein: CASSISPIEAAFF.

The chain joins TRBV5-1 to TRBJ2-7; 7 nucleotides match TRBD2. The length of the CDR3 is 13 residues. V shed 3 bases and J 7 bases; nucleotides not matched to a gene: 7. CDR1 is SGHRS, CDR2 YFSETQ, per germline. Here the CDR3 DNA reads TGCGCCAGCAGCTCGGGACCCGGGGGGGAGCAGTACTTC. Its protein is CASSSGPGGEQYF.

The chain recombines TRBV15 with TRBJ2-1; TRBD2 matches 7 bases. This CDR3 is 16 amino acids long. CDR1 LNHNV and CDR2 YYDKDF come from the germline V gene (reference sequence). V dropped 3 bases and J dropped 3; count of bases not matched to a gene: 8. The DNA of the CDR3 is TGTGCCACCAGCAGTCAACCCGGACTAGGCTACAATGAGCAGTTCTTC. Amino acids: CATSSQPGLGYNEQFF.

The rearrangement uses TRBV7-2 and TRBJ2-7, with D perhaps matching TRBD2 (7 bases). Trimming shortened V by 5 bases and J by 5 bases, and 19 bases separated the two germline ends. Germline loops: CDR1 SGHTA, CDR2 FQGNSA. This CDR3 is built from 15 residues. CDR3 region: CASSPDGGGPDEQYF. CDR3 DNA sequence: TGTGCCAGCAGCCCCGATGGCGGGGGCCCTGACGAGCAGTACTTC.

The V gene is TRBV5-8, the J gene TRBJ2-3, with D perhaps TRBD2 (6 bases). This CDR3 contains 15 residues. CDR1 SGHTS and CDR2 YDEGEE come from the germline V gene. Trimming removed 0 bases from V and 3 bases from J, with 11 bases in between. CDR3 bases: TGTGCCAGCAGCTTGGCAGGAGGGTGGACAGATACGCAGTATTTT. The encoded protein is CASSLAGGWTDTQYF.

The rearrangement joins TRBV24-1 to TRBJ2-5; TRBD2 is a possible D gene (5 bases). CDR1 KGHDR and CDR2 SFDVKD come from the germline V gene. Deletions cut 9 bases from V and 0 bases from J, with 13 bases between. The CDR3 has 14 residues. The CDR3 DNA sequence: TGTGCCACCTCCGCTCCGGGGAACCAAGAGACCCAGTACTTC. Its translation is CATSAPGNQETQYF.

V is TRBV6-4 and J is TRBJ1-5, with D maybe TRBD1 (5 bases). The length of the CDR3 is 12 residues. CDR1 is MRHNA, CDR2 SNTAGT, per germline. The V and J ends lost 6 bases and 7 bases respectively, with 10 bases between them. CDR3 sequence: CASSLQDQPQHF. DNA for the CDR3: TGTGCCAGCAGCCTACAGGACCAGCCCCAGCATTTT.

The V call is TRBV3-1 (or the pseudogene TRBV3-2), the J call TRBJ2-5, with D perhaps matching TRBD2 (7 bases). CDR1 is LGHDT, CDR2 YNNKEL, per germline (reference sequence). V was shortened by 5 bases and J by 1 base, with 11 bases between the two germline ends. The CDR3 runs 14 residues. CDR3 region: CASSSGGPQETQYF. The CDR3 DNA reads as TGTGCCAGCAGCTCCGGGGGGCCCCAAGAGACCCAGTACTTC.

V gene TRBV18 combines with J gene TRBJ2-1; D not certain. Germline loops: CDR1 KGHSH, CDR2 LQKENI. The CDR3 contains 11 residues. Trimming removed 6 bases at V and 5 bases at J, with 5 bases between. The CDR3 region has the DNA TGTGCCAGCTCCCTAGACAATGAGCAGTTCTTC. The encoded protein is CASSLDNEQFF.

The chain links TRBV5-5 to TRBJ2-7, with a possible D match to TRBD2 (5 bases). Trimming removed 4 bases at V and 0 bases at J, with 11 bases between. CDR3 length: 14 residues. From germline, CDR1 is SGHKS and CDR2 YYEKEE (reference sequence). In nucleotides, the CDR3 is TGTGCCAGCAGCCGGACGGGAAACTCCTACGAGCAGTACTTC. This gives the protein CASSRTGNSYEQYF.

J is TRBJ1-1 and V is TRBV11-3; unclear D gene. Germline-derived CDR1 and CDR2 are SGHNT and YENEEA. V was shortened by 1 base and J by 1 base, with 7 bases between the two germline ends. This CDR3 has 14 amino acids. DNA for the CDR3: TGTGCCAGCAGCTTAGGTTACTCGAACACTGAAGCTTTCTTT. Residues: CASSLGYSNTEAFF.

J is TRBJ2-1 and V is TRBV27, with D perhaps TRBD2 (5 bases). The germline CDR1 and CDR2 sequences are MNHEY and SMNVEV (reference sequence). This CDR3 contains 13 residues. Trimming left V 5 bases short and J 9 bases short, with 14 bases between. CDR3 nucleotide sequence: TGTGCCAGCAGTAGGCCGTTAGAGGGTGAGCAGTTCTTC. It encodes CASSRPLEGEQFF.

The V call is TRBV24-1, the J call TRBJ1-2; D is possibly TRBD1 (6 bases). The V gene lost 6 bases and the J gene lost 3 bases, with 10 bases spanning the gap. This CDR3 has 13 amino acids. Germline V CDR1 and CDR2: KGHDR, SFDVKD. The DNA for the CDR3 is TGTGCCACCAGTCAGGGGCCTCACTATGGCTACACCTTC. This gives the protein CATSQGPHYGYTF.

This chain joins TRBV6-1 and TRBJ1-1; 7 bases are shared with TRBD1. Looked up from germline, CDR1 is MNHNS and CDR2 is SASEGT. CDR3 size: 12 residues. V trimming: 5 bases; J trimming: 6 bases; junction bases outside the gene matches: 3. The CDR3 region has the DNA TGTGCCAGCAGTTTTACAGGGGCTGAAGCTTTCTTT. This translates into CASSFTGAEAFF.

The chain has TRBV5-1 and TRBJ1-2; D perhaps matches TRBD1 (6 bases). Germline values: CDR1 SGHRS, CDR2 YFSETQ. The CDR3 is 14 amino acids. Trimming shortened V by 1 base and J by 6 bases, and 13 bases separated the two germline ends. The CDR3 nucleotides read TGCGCCAGCAGCTTGACCCAGGGGAGGGATGGCTACACCTTC. Residues: CASSLTQGRDGYTF.

The chain uses TRBV4-3 and TRBJ2-3; D is unresolved. Trimming removed 0 bases from V and 8 bases from J, with 18 bases in between. Per germline, CDR1 LGHNA and CDR2 YSLEER. CDR3 length: 16 amino acids. The CDR3 DNA follows: TGCGCCAGCAGCCAAGAGCCCAAGCCGAATAGTGGTACGCAGTATTTT. This gives the protein CASSQEPKPNSGTQYF.

The rearrangement links TRBV7-8 to TRBJ1-2; maybe TRBD1 (5 bases). Germline assignment: CDR1 SGHVS and CDR2 FQNEAQ. The CDR3 is 14 amino acids. Trimming left V 0 bases short and J 2 bases short, with 7 bases between. The chain's CDR3 is CASSLARGNYGYTF. In DNA, the CDR3 is TGTGCCAGCAGCTTAGCTAGGGGAAACTATGGCTACACCTTC.

This rearrangement joins TRBV10-3 to TRBJ2-7, with D possibly TRBD2 on 5 matching bases. V shed 6 bases and J shed 2 bases, with 14 bases lying between them. The CDR3 extends over 14 amino acids. The germline V gene encodes CDR1 ENHRY and CDR2 SYGVKD. The CDR3 sequence: CAISGKGSPYEQYF. As DNA, the CDR3 is TGTGCCATCAGCGGGAAGGGATCCCCCTACGAGCAGTACTTC.

The V and J genes are TRBV5-4 and TRBJ2-3; 7 bases align to TRBD2. Losses at the gene ends were 4 bases for V and 4 bases for J; bases not matched to a gene: 12. Germline V gives CDR1 SGHNT, CDR2 YYREEE (reference sequence). This CDR3 is built from 16 residues. CDR3 coding DNA: TGTGCCAGCAGCGGAGGAGCGGGGAGGGGTCCAGATACGCAGTATTTT. It is translated as CASSGGAGRGPDTQYF.

The genes are TRBV30 and TRBJ2-5; the D is unclear. Germline-derived CDR1 and CDR2 are GTSNPN and SVGIG (reference sequence). This CDR3 is built from 12 residues. The ends were cut back, 0 bases at V and 5 bases at J, with 7 bases in the middle. The CDR3 nucleotides read TGTGCCTGGAGTGTACTACGGGAGACCCAGTACTTC. Protein sequence: CAWSVLRETQYF.

This chain connects TRBV12-3 or TRBV12-4 to TRBJ2-3; no clear D gene. The V end lost 8 bases, the J end lost 3 bases, and 6 bases lay between the germline ends. This CDR3 contains 11 residues. CDR3 loop: CASGLTDTQYF. The CDR3 region has the DNA TGTGCCAGCGGCCTGACAGATACGCAGTATTTT.